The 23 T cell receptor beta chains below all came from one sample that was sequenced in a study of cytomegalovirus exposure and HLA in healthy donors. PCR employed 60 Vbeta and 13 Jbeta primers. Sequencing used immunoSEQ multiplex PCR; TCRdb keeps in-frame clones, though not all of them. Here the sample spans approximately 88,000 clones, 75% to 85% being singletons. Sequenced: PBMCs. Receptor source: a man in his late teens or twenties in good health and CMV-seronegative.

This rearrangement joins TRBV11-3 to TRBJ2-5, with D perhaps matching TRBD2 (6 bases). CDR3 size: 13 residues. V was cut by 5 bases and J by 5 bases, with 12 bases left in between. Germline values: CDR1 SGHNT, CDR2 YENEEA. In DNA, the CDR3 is TGTGCCAGCAGCCCCGGGGGTCGGGAGACCCAGTACTTC. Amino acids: CASSPGGRETQYF.

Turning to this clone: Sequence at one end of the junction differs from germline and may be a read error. The CDR3 DNA follows: TGTTCCAGCAGGTACGGGAACACTGAAGCTTTCTTT. Translating it yields CSSRYGNTEAFF. The V gene is TRBV7-9, the J gene TRBJ1-1, with no clear D. This CDR3 contains 12 residues. Germline V gene sequence: CDR1 SEHNR, CDR2 FQNEAQ (reference sequence).

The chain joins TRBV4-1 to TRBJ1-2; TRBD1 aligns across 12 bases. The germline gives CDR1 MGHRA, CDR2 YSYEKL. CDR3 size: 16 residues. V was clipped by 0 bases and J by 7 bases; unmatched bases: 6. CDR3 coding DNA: TGCGCCAGCAGCCAAGATGGGACAGGGGGCGCAGGTGGCTACACCTTC. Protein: CASSQDGTGGAGGYTF.

This CDR3 reads CASSTRGDRANTEAFF. The CDR3 DNA follows: TGTGCCAGCAGCACCCGAGGGGACAGGGCGAACACTGAAGCTTTCTTT. V is TRBV21-1 and J is TRBJ1-1; no DNA check was done on the table's D call, TRBD1. TRBV21-1 is deemed a pseudogene. This CDR3 region has 16 residues.

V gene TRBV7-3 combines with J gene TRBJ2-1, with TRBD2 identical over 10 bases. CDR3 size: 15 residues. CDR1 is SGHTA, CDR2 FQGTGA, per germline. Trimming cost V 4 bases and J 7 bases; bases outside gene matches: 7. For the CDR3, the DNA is TGTGCCAGCAGCTCGCTAGCGGGGGCGGGGAATGAGCAGTTCTTC. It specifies CASSSLAGAGNEQFF.

Written as DNA, the CDR3 is TGTGCCACCAGCAGAGGCCCGGGACAGGGAACCTACGAGCAGTACTTC. Translating gives CATSRGPGQGTYEQYF. The rearrangement links TRBV15 to TRBJ2-5; TRBD1 matches 9 bases. The J call may be wrong; the DNA end is better matched by TRBJ2-7. Germline V lookup: CDR1 LNHNV, CDR2 YYDKDF (reference sequence). The CDR3 extends over 16 amino acids.

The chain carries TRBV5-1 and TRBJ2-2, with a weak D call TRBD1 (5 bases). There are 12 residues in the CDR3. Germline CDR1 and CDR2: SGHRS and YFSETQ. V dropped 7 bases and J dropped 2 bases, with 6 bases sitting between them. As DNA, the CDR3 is TGCGCCAGCGGGGCTAACACCGGGGAGCTGTTTTTT. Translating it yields CASGANTGELFF.

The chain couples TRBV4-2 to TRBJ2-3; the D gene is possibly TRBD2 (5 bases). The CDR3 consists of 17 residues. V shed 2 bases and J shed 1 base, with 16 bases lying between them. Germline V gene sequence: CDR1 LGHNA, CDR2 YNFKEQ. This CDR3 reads CASSQNGKRFRTDTQYF. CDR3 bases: TGTGCCAGCAGCCAAAATGGAAAGCGGTTCCGCACAGATACGCAGTATTTT.

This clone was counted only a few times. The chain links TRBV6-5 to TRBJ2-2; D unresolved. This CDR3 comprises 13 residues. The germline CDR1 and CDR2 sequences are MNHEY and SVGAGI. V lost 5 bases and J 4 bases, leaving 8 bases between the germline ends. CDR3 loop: CASSIQVTGELFF. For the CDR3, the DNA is TGTGCCAGCAGTATCCAGGTCACCGGGGAGCTGTTTTTT.

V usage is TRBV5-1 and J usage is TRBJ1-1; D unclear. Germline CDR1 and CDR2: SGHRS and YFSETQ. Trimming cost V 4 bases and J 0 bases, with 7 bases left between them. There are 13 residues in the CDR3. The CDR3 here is CASSPGVNTEAFF. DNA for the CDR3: TGCGCCAGCAGCCCCGGGGTGAACACTGAAGCTTTCTTT. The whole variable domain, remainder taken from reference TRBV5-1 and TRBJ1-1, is KAGVTQTPRYLIKTRGQQVTLSCSPISGHRSVSWYQQTPGQGLQFLFEYFSETQRNKGNFPGRFSGRQFSNSRSEMNVSTLELGDSALYLCASSPGVNTEAFFGQGTRLTVV.

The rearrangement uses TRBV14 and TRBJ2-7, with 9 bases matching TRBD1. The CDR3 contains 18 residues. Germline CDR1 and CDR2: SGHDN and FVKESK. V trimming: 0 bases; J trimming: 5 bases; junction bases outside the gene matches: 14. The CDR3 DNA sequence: TGTGCCAGCAGCCAAGATCCGGCCGGGACAGGGAAAATCCACGAGCAGTACTTC. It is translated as CASSQDPAGTGKIHEQYF.

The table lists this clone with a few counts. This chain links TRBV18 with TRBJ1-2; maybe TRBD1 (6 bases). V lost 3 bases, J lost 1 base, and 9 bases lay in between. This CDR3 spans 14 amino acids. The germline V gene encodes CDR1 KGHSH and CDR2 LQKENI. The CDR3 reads CASSPTGHNYGYTF. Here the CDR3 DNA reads TGTGCCAGCTCACCTACAGGGCATAACTATGGCTACACCTTC.

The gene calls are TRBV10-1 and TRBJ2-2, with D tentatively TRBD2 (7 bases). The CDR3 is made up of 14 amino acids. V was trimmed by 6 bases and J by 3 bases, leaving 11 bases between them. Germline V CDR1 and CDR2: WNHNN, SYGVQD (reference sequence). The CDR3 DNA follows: TGCGCCAGCAGCCGAGGGGGGGACACCGGGGAGCTGTTTTTT. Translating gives CASSRGGDTGELFF.

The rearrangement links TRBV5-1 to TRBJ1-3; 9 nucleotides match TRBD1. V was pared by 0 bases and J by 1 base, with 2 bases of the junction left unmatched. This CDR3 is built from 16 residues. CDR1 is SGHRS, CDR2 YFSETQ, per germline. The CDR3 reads CASSLEGTGSGNTIYF. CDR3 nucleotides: TGCGCCAGCAGCTTGGAAGGGACAGGGTCTGGAAACACCATATATTTT.

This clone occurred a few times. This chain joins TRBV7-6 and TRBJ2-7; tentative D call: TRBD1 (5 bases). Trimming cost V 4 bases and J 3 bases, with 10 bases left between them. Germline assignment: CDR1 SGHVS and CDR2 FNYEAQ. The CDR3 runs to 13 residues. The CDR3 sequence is CASSSTVSYEQYF. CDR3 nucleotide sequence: TGTGCCAGCAGCTCGACAGTAAGCTACGAGCAGTACTTC.

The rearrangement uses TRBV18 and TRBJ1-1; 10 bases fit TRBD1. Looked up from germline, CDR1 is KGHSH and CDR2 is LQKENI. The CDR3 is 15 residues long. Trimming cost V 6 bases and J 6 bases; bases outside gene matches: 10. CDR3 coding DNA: TGTGCCAGCTCCCGAGGGACAGGGGATTTGGCTGAAGCTTTCTTT. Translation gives CASSRGTGDLAEAFF.

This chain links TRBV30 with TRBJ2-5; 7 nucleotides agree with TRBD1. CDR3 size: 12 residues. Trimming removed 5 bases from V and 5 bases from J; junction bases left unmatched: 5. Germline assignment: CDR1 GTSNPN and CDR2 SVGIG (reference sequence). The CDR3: CAWDRAVETQYF. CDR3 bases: TGTGCCTGGGACAGGGCGGTTGAGACCCAGTACTTC.

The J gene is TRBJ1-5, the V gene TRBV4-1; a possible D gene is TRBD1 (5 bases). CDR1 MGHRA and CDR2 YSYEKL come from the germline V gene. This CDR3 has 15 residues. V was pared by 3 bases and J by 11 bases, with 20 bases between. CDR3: CASSQGRDSLWTQHF. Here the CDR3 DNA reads TGCGCCAGCAGCCAGGGAAGGGACTCCCTTTGGACCCAGCATTTT.

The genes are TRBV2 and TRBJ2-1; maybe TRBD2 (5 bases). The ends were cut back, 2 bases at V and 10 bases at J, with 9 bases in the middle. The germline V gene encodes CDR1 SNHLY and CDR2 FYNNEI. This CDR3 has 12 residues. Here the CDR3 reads CASSEWTGEQFF. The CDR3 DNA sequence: TGTGCCAGCAGTGAATGGACTGGAGAGCAGTTCTTC.

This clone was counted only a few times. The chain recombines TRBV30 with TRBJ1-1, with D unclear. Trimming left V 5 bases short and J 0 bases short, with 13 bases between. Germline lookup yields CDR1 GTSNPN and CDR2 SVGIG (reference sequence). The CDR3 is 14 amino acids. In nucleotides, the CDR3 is TGTGCCTGGTTCGAATCTGACATGAACACTGAAGCTTTCTTT. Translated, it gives CAWFESDMNTEAFF.

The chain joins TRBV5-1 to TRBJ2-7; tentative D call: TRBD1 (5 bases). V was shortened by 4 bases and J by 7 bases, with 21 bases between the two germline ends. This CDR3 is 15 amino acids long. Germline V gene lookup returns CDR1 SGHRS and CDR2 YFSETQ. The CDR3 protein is CASSPAMGRNGEQYF. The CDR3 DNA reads TGCGCCAGCAGCCCGGCGATGGGGCGGAATGGGGAGCAGTACTTC. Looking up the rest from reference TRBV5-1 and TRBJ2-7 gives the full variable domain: KAGVTQTPRYLIKTRGQQVTLSCSPISGHRSVSWYQQTPGQGLQFLFEYFSETQRNKGNFPGRFSGRQFSNSRSEMNVSTLELGDSALYLCASSPAMGRNGEQYFGPGTRLTVT.

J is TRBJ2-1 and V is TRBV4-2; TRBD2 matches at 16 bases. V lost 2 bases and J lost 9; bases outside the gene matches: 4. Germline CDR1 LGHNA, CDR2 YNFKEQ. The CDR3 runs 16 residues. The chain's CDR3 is CASSQTGLAGGFEQFF. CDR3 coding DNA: TGTGCCAGCAGCCAAACGGGACTAGCGGGGGGGTTTGAGCAGTTCTTC.

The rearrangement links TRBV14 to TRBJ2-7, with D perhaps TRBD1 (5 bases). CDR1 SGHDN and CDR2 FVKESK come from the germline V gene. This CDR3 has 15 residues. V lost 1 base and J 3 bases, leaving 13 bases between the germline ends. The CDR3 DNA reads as TGTGCCAGCAGCCAAGCAGCAGGGTCGAACTACGAGCAGTACTTC. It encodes CASSQAAGSNYEQYF.